These 32 T cell receptor beta chains originate from one sample sequenced in a study of circulating and synovial CD4+ cells in juvenile arthritis. Sequencing used immunoSEQ multiplex PCR; TCRdb keeps in-frame clones, though not all of them. The sample shows around 35,000 clones, 95% to 96% of them seen only once. Sample: CD4+ T cells from blood. Every receptor here comes from a human donor with juvenile idiopathic arthritis.

This chain joins TRBV7-8 and TRBJ2-7; D gene ambiguous. V was trimmed by 5 bases and J by 7 bases, leaving 18 bases between them. The V gene's germline CDR1 is SGHVS and CDR2 FQNEAQ. This CDR3 has 14 residues. The chain's CDR3 is CASSPTSNPREQYF. CDR3 coding DNA: TGTGCCAGCAGCCCGACTTCGAATCCCCGGGAGCAGTACTTC.

The table lists this clone with a count of one. This chain connects TRBV6-6 to TRBJ1-1; no firm D call. The CDR3 spans 13 residues. Germline V gene sequence: CDR1 MNHNY, CDR2 SVGAGI (reference sequence). V was cut by 4 bases and J by 3 bases, with 9 bases left in between. CDR3 sequence (DNA): TGTGCCAGCAGTTCTTCTCCTTACACTGAAGCTTTCTTT. Protein sequence: CASSSSPYTEAFF.

The chain uses TRBV28 and TRBJ2-7; 9 bases are shared with TRBD2. The trim removed 4 bases at V and 5 bases at J, leaving 9 bases unmatched. Germline CDR1 and CDR2: MDHEN and SYDVKM. There are 15 residues in the CDR3. The chain's CDR3 is CASSSAEAGGDEQYF. The CDR3, as DNA: TGTGCCAGCAGTTCTGCGGAAGCGGGAGGAGACGAGCAGTACTTC. Full variable domain (missing parts from reference TRBV28 and TRBJ2-7): DVKVTQSSRYLVKRTGEKVFLECVQDMDHENMFWYRQDPGLGLRLIYFSYDVKMKEKGDIPEGYSVSREKKERFSLILESASTNQTSMYLCASSSAEAGGDEQYFGPGTRLTVT.

The gene calls are TRBV5-6 and TRBJ2-1; 7 bases fit TRBD2. CDR3 size: 18 residues. J was trimmed by 6 bases and V by 0 bases; bases with no gene match: 15. Per germline, CDR1 SGHDT and CDR2 YYEEEE. CDR3 in amino acids: CASSLGGFVAGSRNEQFF. For the CDR3, the DNA is TGTGCCAGCAGCTTGGGCGGGTTCGTAGCGGGCTCTCGCAATGAGCAGTTCTTC.

V is TRBV19 and J is TRBJ1-5; maybe TRBD1 (6 bases). This CDR3 comprises 16 residues. Trimming removed 9 bases at V and 4 bases at J, with 22 bases between. The germline CDR1 and CDR2 sequences are LNHDA and SQIVND (reference sequence). CDR3 nucleotide sequence: TGTGCCAGGGACCGACCACAGGGAAGGTGGAATCAGCCCCAGCATTTT. This gives the protein CARDRPQGRWNQPQHF.

The CDR3 DNA reads as TGTGCCAGCAGCTACCGCGGGAGTTATGGCTACACCTTC. Translated: CASSYRGSYGYTF. This rearrangement joins TRBV7-8 to TRBJ1-2, with D hard to call. V was cut by 4 bases and J by 5 bases, with 11 bases left in between. Per the germline V gene, CDR1 is SGHVS and CDR2 is FQNEAQ. This CDR3 is built from 13 residues.

The chain joins TRBV7-2 to TRBJ2-7; 7 bases align to TRBD2. The CDR3 extends over 14 amino acids. Unmatched junction bases numbered 4, after V lost 5 bases and J lost 0 bases. Germline CDR1 reads SGHTA; CDR2 reads FQGNSA. CDR3 coding DNA: TGTGCCAGCAGCCAGAGCGGGGTCTCCTACGAGCAGTACTTC. Its translation is CASSQSGVSYEQYF.

The rearrangement uses TRBV27 and TRBJ1-5; D is ambiguous. Trimming removed 2 bases from V and 0 bases from J, with 8 bases in between. The CDR3 is 15 residues long. The germline V gene has CDR1 MNHEY and CDR2 SMNVEV (reference sequence). CDR3 DNA sequence: TGTGCCAGCAGTTTAAGAGTTGCTAGCAATCAGCCCCAGCATTTT. Translating it yields CASSLRVASNQPQHF.

This chain uses TRBV27 with TRBJ2-2; D is possibly TRBD1 (6 bases). The CDR3 consists of 15 residues. Trimming took off 7 bases at V and 7 bases at J, with 19 bases between the two ends. Germline values: CDR1 MNHEY, CDR2 SMNVEV (reference sequence). The CDR3 loop is CASNVGWGRIGELFF. The DNA of the CDR3 is TGTGCCAGCAACGTAGGGTGGGGGCGGATCGGGGAGCTGTTTTTT.

V gene TRBV28 combines with J gene TRBJ2-4; D may be TRBD1 (5 bases). This CDR3 spans 15 amino acids. Germline values: CDR1 MDHEN, CDR2 SYDVKM. Trimming pared 2 bases from V and 7 bases from J, leaving 15 bases between. The CDR3 coding sequence is TGTGCCAGCAGTTTAGCCAGGGCACTGGGGAACATTCAGTACTTC. Its translation: CASSLARALGNIQYF.

V is TRBV27 and J is TRBJ1-5; weak D call: TRBD1 (6 bases). The CDR3 is 13 amino acids. CDR1 and CDR2 (germline): MNHEY, SMNVEV (reference sequence). V was shortened by 5 bases and J by 3 bases, with 8 bases between the two germline ends. For the CDR3, the DNA is TGTGCCAGCAGTAACAGGGCCAATCAGCCCCAGCATTTT. Its protein product is CASSNRANQPQHF.

This chain uses TRBV9 with TRBJ1-5, with 7 bases that match TRBD1. The V gene's germline CDR1 is SGDLS and CDR2 YYNGEE. The CDR3 length is 16 residues. V lost 0 bases to trimming and J lost 0 bases; unmatched junction nucleotides: 3. As DNA, the CDR3 is TGTGCCAGCAGCGTAGGGGACAGCAATAGCAATCAGCCCCAGCATTTT. Translating gives CASSVGDSNSNQPQHF.

The chain is built from TRBV18 and TRBJ2-7, with 9 bases aligning to TRBD1. The CDR3 length is 13 residues. With V trimmed by 3 bases and J by 4 bases, 1 base remained unmatched. Germline V gene lookup returns CDR1 KGHSH and CDR2 LQKENI. For the CDR3, the DNA is TGTGCCAGCTCACCCGGGACAGGGTACGAGCAGTACTTC. As protein: CASSPGTGYEQYF. The whole variable domain, filled in from reference TRBV18 and TRBJ2-7, reads NAGVMQNPRHLVRRRGQEARLRCSPMKGHSHVYWYRQLPEEGLKFMVYLQKENIIDESGMPKERFSAEFPKEGPSILRIQQVVRGDSAAYFCASSPGTGYEQYFGPGTRLTVT.

V usage is TRBV7-2 and J usage is TRBJ2-5; D might be TRBD1 (6 bases). CDR1 is SGHTA and CDR2 is FQGNSA in the germline V gene. Trimming removed 1 base at V and 5 bases at J, with 14 bases between. This CDR3 spans 15 amino acids. The CDR3 loop is CASSLGTASRETQYF. The CDR3 nucleotides read TGTGCCAGCAGCTTAGGGACAGCCTCCCGGGAGACCCAGTACTTC.

This chain joins TRBV19 and TRBJ1-1; the match to TRBD1 covers 7 bases. CDR1 LNHDA and CDR2 SQIVND come from the germline V gene (reference sequence). The junction had 4 bases not matched to a gene; V was cut back by 2 bases and J by 1 base. CDR3 length equals 15 residues. The CDR3 reads CASSITPGGNTEAFF. The CDR3 DNA follows: TGTGCCAGTAGTATAACCCCAGGGGGGAACACTGAAGCTTTCTTT.

This chain links TRBV6-1 with TRBJ2-1; TRBD2 matches at 11 bases. The germline V gene has CDR1 MNHNS and CDR2 SASEGT. The CDR3 contains 15 residues. V lost 6 bases to trimming and J lost 3 bases; unmatched junction nucleotides: 4. CDR3 bases: TGTGCCAGCAGAACCGGGACTAGCGGCTACAATGAGCAGTTCTTC. It translates to CASRTGTSGYNEQFF.

This clone was seen a single time. The chain employs TRBV2 and TRBJ1-2; the match to TRBD1 covers 7 bases. V lost 1 base, J lost 2 bases, and 4 bases stayed unmatched. CDR1 and CDR2 (germline): SNHLY, FYNNEI. CDR3 length: 15 amino acids. In DNA, the CDR3 is TGTGCCAGCAGTGAAGGGGCAGGGGGGAACTATGGCTACACCTTC. Translated: CASSEGAGGNYGYTF.

This chain joins TRBV7-9 and TRBJ1-1; TRBD1 aligns across 8 bases. Germline lookup yields CDR1 SEHNR and CDR2 FQNEAQ (reference sequence). V was pared by 8 bases and J by 1 base, with 6 bases of the junction left unmatched. The CDR3 spans 14 residues. CDR3 sequence: CASAPGQANTEAFF. CDR3 bases: TGTGCCAGCGCACCGGGACAGGCGAACACTGAAGCTTTCTTT.

The chain couples TRBV30 to TRBJ1-1; tentative D call: TRBD1 (6 bases). The CDR3 spans 14 residues. V gave up 3 bases and J gave up 0 bases, with 11 bases separating them. Germline values: CDR1 GTSNPN, CDR2 SVGIG (reference sequence). The CDR3 coding sequence is TGTGCCTGGAGCTCGGACAGATTGAACACTGAAGCTTTCTTT. Residues: CAWSSDRLNTEAFF.

The chain has TRBV7-9 and TRBJ2-7; tentatively, D is TRBD1 (6 bases). The V gene lost 4 bases and the J gene lost 3 bases, with 13 bases spanning the gap. From germline, CDR1 is SEHNR and CDR2 FQNEAQ (reference sequence). The length of the CDR3 is 14 residues. CDR3 nucleotides: TGTGCCAGCAGCTCGATGACAGGAAACTACGAGCAGTACTTC. It yields the protein CASSSMTGNYEQYF.

The V call is TRBV7-2, the J call TRBJ2-3; D may be TRBD1 (5 bases). Germline V gene sequence: CDR1 SGHTA, CDR2 FQGNSA. Trimming cost V 6 bases and J 7 bases, with 14 bases left between them. This CDR3 has 13 residues. This chain's CDR3 is CASRLDRSYTQYF. The CDR3 DNA reads TGTGCCAGCAGGCTAGACAGATCCTATACGCAGTATTTT. The variable domain in full, completed from reference TRBV7-2 and TRBJ2-3, reads GAGVSQSPSNKVTEKGKDVELRCDPISGHTALYWYRQSLGQGLEFLIYFQGNSAPDKSGLPSDRFSAERTGGSVSTLTIQRTQQEDSAVYLCASRLDRSYTQYFGPGTRLTVL.

This clone was observed once. V is TRBV29-1 and J is TRBJ2-3, with 7 bases that match TRBD2. The CDR3 runs to 13 residues. The V gene's germline CDR1 is SQVTM and CDR2 ANQGSEA. V dropped 5 bases and J dropped 3; count of bases not matched to a gene: 5. The CDR3 protein is CSVSGRATDTQYF. Written as DNA, the CDR3 is TGCAGCGTTTCAGGGAGGGCGACAGATACGCAGTATTTT.

In DNA, the CDR3 is TGCGCCAGCAGCACCGGACTAGCGGGGGGCTCCCGTAGCACAGATACGCAGTATTTT. It codes for CASSTGLAGGSRSTDTQYF. The V gene is TRBV5-1, the J gene TRBJ2-3, with 14 positions matching TRBD2. J gave up 0 bases and V 4 bases, and 10 bases lay outside the gene matches. The CDR3 length is 19 residues. In germline, CDR1 is SGHRS, CDR2 YFSETQ.

The CDR3 here is CSVAQGEGYTF. The CDR3 bases are TGCAGCGTTGCCCAGGGCGAAGGCTACACCTTC. The genes are TRBV29-1 and TRBJ1-2, with a weak D call TRBD1 (5 bases). This CDR3 is 11 amino acids long. Per the germline V gene, CDR1 is SQVTM and CDR2 is ANQGSEA. The V end lost 4 bases, the J end lost 8 bases, and 11 bases lay between the germline ends. The complete variable domain, with remaining parts taken from reference TRBV29-1 and TRBJ1-2, reads SAVISQKPSRDICQRGTSLTIQCQVDSQVTMMFWYRQQPGQSLTLIATANQGSEATYESGFVIDKFPISRPNLTFSTLTVSNMSPEDSSIYLCSVAQGEGYTFGSGTRLTVV.

The rearrangement joins TRBV5-1 to TRBJ1-1; D remains unclear. Germline CDR1 is SGHRS and CDR2 is YFSETQ. CDR3 length: 14 residues. Trimming took off 0 bases at V and 1 base at J, with 7 bases between the two ends. The CDR3 coding sequence is TGCGCCAGCAGCTTGGTACCGGGGAACACTGAAGCTTTCTTT. Translation gives CASSLVPGNTEAFF.

J is TRBJ2-7 and V is TRBV30; 10 nucleotides line up with TRBD2. The CDR3 spans 12 residues. V was clipped by 4 bases and J by 3 bases; unmatched bases: 0. Germline V lookup: CDR1 GTSNPN, CDR2 SVGIG (reference sequence). The CDR3 DNA is TGTGCCTGGACTAGCGGGGGCTACGAGCAGTACTTC. This encodes CAWTSGGYEQYF.

The rearrangement uses TRBV11-2 and TRBJ1-1; TRBD1 agrees at 7 bases. CDR1 and CDR2 (germline): SGHAT, FQNNGV. The CDR3 spans 13 residues. V was pared by 0 bases and J by 8 bases, with 3 bases of the junction left unmatched. The CDR3: CASSLDRGQEAFF. The CDR3 nucleotides read TGTGCCAGCAGCTTAGACCGGGGACAGGAAGCTTTCTTT.

This rearrangement joins TRBV5-1 to TRBJ2-5; 9 bases agree with TRBD1. The J call is uncertain, as TRBJ2-7 better fits the DNA end. The germline V gene has CDR1 SGHRS and CDR2 YFSETQ. There are 14 residues in the CDR3. The CDR3 region is CASSPPGQGIEQYF. The CDR3 DNA reads TGCGCCAGCAGCCCCCCGGGACAGGGTATCGAGCAGTACTTC.

This rearrangement joins TRBV19 to TRBJ2-7, with D possibly TRBD1 on 5 matching bases. V was pared by 11 bases and J by 3 bases, with 20 bases between. CDR1 and CDR2 (germline): LNHDA, SQIVND (reference sequence). This CDR3 spans 14 amino acids. The CDR3 sequence is CASARAGANYEQYF. The CDR3 coding sequence is TGTGCCTCCGCCCGGGCTGGGGCGAACTACGAGCAGTACTTC.

V usage is TRBV5-1 and J usage is TRBJ2-3; a weak D match, TRBD2 (5 bases). The germline gives CDR1 SGHRS, CDR2 YFSETQ. Trimming pared 6 bases from V and 6 bases from J, leaving 20 bases between. The CDR3 has 15 residues. This chain's CDR3 is CASKGTTGSVDTQYF. DNA for the CDR3: TGCGCCAGCAAGGGAACAACGGGATCCGTGGATACGCAGTATTTT.

The chain combines TRBV21-1 with TRBJ1-3. TRBV21-1 is deemed a pseudogene. There are 17 residues in the CDR3. This CDR3 reads CASSKRKRGLLGNTIYF. The CDR3 DNA follows: TGTGCCAGCAGCAAACGTAAGCGAGGGCTGCTCGGAAACACCATATATTTT.

The chain has TRBV14 and TRBJ1-6; tentative D call: TRBD1 (6 bases). The CDR3 has 15 amino acids. Trimming took 0 bases from V and 8 from J, leaving 11 bases between them. Germline V CDR1 and CDR2: SGHDN, FVKESK. CDR3 DNA: TGTGCCAGCAGCCAAGATACAGGGCCTCATTCACCCCTCCACTTT. It is translated as CASSQDTGPHSPLHF.